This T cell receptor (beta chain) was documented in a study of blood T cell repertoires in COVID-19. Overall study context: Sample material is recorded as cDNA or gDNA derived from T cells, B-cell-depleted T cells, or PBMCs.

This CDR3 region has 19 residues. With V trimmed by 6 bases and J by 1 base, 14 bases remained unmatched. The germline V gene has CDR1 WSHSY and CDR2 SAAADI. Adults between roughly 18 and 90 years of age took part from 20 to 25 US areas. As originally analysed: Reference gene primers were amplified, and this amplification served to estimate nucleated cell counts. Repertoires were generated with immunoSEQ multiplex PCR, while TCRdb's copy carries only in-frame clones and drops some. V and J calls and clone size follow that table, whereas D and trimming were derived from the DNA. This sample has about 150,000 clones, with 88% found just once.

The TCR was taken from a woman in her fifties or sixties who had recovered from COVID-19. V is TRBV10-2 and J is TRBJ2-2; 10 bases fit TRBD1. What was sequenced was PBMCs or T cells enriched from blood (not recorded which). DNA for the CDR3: TGCGCCAGCAGGGGATCGACAGGGGGCCCGACACTGAACACCGGGGAGCTGTTTTTT. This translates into CASRGSTGGPTLNTGELFF.